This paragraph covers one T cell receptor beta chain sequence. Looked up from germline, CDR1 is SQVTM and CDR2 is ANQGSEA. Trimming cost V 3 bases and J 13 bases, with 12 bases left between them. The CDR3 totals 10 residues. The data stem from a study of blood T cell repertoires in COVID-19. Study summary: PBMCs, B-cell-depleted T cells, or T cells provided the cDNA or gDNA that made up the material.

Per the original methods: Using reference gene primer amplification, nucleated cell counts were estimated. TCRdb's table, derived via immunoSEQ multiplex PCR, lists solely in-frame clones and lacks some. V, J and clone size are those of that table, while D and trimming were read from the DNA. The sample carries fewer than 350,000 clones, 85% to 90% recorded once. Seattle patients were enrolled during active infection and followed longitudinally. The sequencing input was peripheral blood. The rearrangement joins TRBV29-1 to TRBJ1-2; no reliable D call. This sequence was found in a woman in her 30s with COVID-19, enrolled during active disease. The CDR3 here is CSVDARVGTF. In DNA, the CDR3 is TGCAGCGTTGACGCCCGGGTAGGCACCTTC. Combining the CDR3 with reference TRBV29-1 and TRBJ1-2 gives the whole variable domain SAVISQKPSRDICQRGTSLTIQCQVDSQVTMMFWYRQQPGQSLTLIATANQGSEATYESGFVIDKFPISRPNLTFSTLTVSNMSPEDSSIYLCSVDARVGTFGSGTRLTVV.